Detailed here is one T cell receptor beta chain. Its cognate antigen has yet to be identified. No much larger clone is present one base from it, and per-base qualities are unavailable. These data come from a study of blood T cell repertoires in COVID-19 (dated by TCRdb to about 2020). For the wider study: The collaborator samples originated in the United States, Italy and Spain and spanned the acute and convalescent phases of COVID-19. The material from the prospective study consisted of cDNA or gDNA derived from T cells, B-cell-depleted T cells, or PBMCs. Deeply sampled blood TCRbeta repertoires from subjects exposed to, actively infected with, or recovered from COVID-19 were included in the dataset. The repertoires were released in a freely available public database meant as a resource for research on the immune response to SARS-CoV-2. The samples were drawn from two sources: the first 160 participants of the ongoing ImmuneRACE study, and 1,000 to 1,500 subjects contributed by 6 global collaborators. The sample metadata nearly always contained a de-identified subject ID, COVID-19 status, age in years and sex. Where available, HLA class I and class II types were taken from metadata supplied by the sample provider and were not determined by assay-based typing.

The germline V gene provides CDR1 SGDLS and CDR2 YYNGEE. Spanning cysteine to phenylalanine, the CDR3 consists of 14 amino acids. CDR3 DNA is the only sequence kept; it has 42 bases, read in frame from the first base. Here V drops 4 bases and J drops 5 bases, and the junction holds 3 bases not matched to any gene. TCRbeta CDR3 regions were amplified from genomic DNA by means of the immunoSEQ Assay, a bias-controlled multiplex PCR. The paper's processing steps were these. The number of nucleated cells in each sample was estimated from the amplification of reference gene primers within the assay. Sequence reads were collapsed and filtered to measure the absolute abundance of every unique TCRbeta CDR3 rearrangement. For each sample, productive Simpson clonality was calculated as the square root of Simpson's diversity index over productive rearrangements. TCRdb carries this immuneACCESS record with in-frame sequences only. Its versions omit some clonotypes, under half of them owing to an unresolved V gene in the studies checked, with the rest unexplained. D and trimming come from the DNA, and the V and J calls and clone size come from that table. In all, the sample holds 12,000 to 15,000 clones, and more than 75% of those were seen once. The ten top clones hold about a third of the sample.

General findings and caveats noted by the study authors: How much clinical and demographic metadata was included differed by source and by participant, and the metadata was provided uncurated.

Each collaborating institution followed its own protocols to collect whole blood in K2EDTA tubes. For TCRbeta analysis, collaborators shipped samples as frozen whole blood, isolated PBMCs, or DNA extracted from either of those sample types. The TCR comes from a human donor in a cohort sampled during active COVID-19. Rearrangement joined TRBV9 to TRBJ1-6; 7 central bases correspond to TRBD1. The sample was peripheral blood. In nucleotides, the sequence is TGTGCCAGCAGCACCACAGGGGATAATTCACCCCTCCACTTT. It codes for CASSTTGDNSPLHF. The full variable domain, with segments outside the CDR3 supplied by the reference TRBV9 and TRBJ1-6 proteins, appears as DSGVTQTPKHLITATGQRVTLRCSPRSGDLSVYWYQQSLDQGLQFLIQYYNGEERAKGNILERFSAQQFPDLHSELNLSSLELGDSALYFCASSTTGDNSPLHFGNGTRLTVT.